This section outlines one T cell receptor (beta chain) sequence together with its context. The antigen remains unidentified. This record belongs to a study of T cell responses to AZD1222 COVID-19 vaccine. General study points: Variant regions that are unmutated are reportedly the target of nearly half of spike-specific TCRs. The sample set comprised mostly white British donors with more females, and clonal diversity was possibly underestimated. Spike as a whole was targeted by vaccine-associated CD4 TCRs, dominant at 160-218 and 743-854. Spike-specific TCR breadth and depth both grew after two AZD1222 doses.

The data were produced by immunoSEQ multiplex PCR, yet TCRdb's version contains in-frame clones alone and is incomplete. Seen here are over 95,000 clones, roughly 92% observed once, and the top ten hold 4% to 5%. CDR3 length equals 15 residues. The germline V gene encodes CDR1 SGHNT and CDR2 YYREEE (reference sequence). The germline V and J ends were trimmed by 4 bases and 4 bases, with 17 bases remaining between them. The source material was peripheral blood, sampled on day 0 of AZD1222 vaccination. This sequence originates from an adult in good health. The chain joins TRBV5-4 to TRBJ1-1; tentative D call: TRBD1 (6 bases). Here the CDR3 DNA reads TGTGCCAGCAGCCCATACAGGGAGTGGGGCACTGAAGCTTTCTTT. This sequence encodes CASSPYREWGTEAFF.